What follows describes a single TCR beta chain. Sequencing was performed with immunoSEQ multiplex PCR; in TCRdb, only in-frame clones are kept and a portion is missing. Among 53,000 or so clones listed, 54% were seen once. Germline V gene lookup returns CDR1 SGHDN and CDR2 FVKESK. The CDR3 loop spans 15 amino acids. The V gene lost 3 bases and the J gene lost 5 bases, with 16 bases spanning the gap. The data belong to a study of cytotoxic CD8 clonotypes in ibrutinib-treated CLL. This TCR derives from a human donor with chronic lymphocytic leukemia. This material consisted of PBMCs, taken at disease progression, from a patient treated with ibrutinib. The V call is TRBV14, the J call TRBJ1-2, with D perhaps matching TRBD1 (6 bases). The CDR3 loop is CASSQAGTSVYGYTF. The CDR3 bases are TGTGCCAGCAGCCAGGCCGGGACATCGGTATATGGCTACACCTTC. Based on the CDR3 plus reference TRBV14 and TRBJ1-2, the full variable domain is EAGVTQFPSHSVIEKGQTVTLRCDPISGHDNLYWYRRVMGKEIKFLLHFVKESKQDESGMPNNRFLAERTGGTYSTLKVQPAELEDSGVYFCASSQAGTSVYGYTFGSGTRLTVV.